This entry describes one T cell receptor (beta chain). Uncontrolled infections, other autoimmune diseases, pregnancy or lactation led to exclusion of patients. The CDR3 is 13 amino acids. Germline CDR1 reads SGHRS; CDR2 reads YFSETQ. The germline V and J ends were trimmed by 0 bases and 6 bases, with 9 bases remaining between them. The CDR3 regions of TCR beta were amplified from RNA transcripts. The TCR CDR3 first-round RT-PCR relied on the HTBI primer set. TCRdb ran MiXCR on the multiplex PCR reads and lists one entry per CDR3 protein. The profile shows some 700,000 distinct CDR3 sequences, around 16% of them singletons. The data belong to a study of T cells in Graves' hyperthyroidism and ophthalmopathy.

Source material: blood. The chain is built from TRBV5-1 and TRBJ2-5; unclear D gene. The clonotype comes from a man aged 50 to 60 with Graves' hyperthyroidism. CDR3 loop: CASSLGLEQTQYF. In nucleotides, the CDR3 is TGCGCCAGCAGCTTGGGCCTAGAACAGACCCAGTACTTC.